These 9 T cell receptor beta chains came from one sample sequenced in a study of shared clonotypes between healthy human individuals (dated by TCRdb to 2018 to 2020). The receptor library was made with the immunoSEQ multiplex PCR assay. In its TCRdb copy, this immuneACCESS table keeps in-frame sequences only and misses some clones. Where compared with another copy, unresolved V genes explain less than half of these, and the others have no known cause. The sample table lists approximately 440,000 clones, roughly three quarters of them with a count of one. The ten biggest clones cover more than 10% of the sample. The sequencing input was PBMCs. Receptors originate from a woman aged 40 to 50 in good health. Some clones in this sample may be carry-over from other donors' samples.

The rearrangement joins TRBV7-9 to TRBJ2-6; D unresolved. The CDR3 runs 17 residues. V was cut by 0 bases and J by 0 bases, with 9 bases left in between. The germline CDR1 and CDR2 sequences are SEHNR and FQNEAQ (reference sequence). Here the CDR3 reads CASSLAQGISGANVLTF. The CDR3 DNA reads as TGTGCCAGCAGCTTAGCGCAAGGGATCTCTGGGGCCAACGTCCTGACTTTC.

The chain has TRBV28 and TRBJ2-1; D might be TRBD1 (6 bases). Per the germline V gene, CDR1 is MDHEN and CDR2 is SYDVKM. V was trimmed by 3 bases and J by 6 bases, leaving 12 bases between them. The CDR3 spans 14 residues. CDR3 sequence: CASSLTGGSNEQFF. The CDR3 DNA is TGTGCCAGCAGTTTGACAGGAGGATCCAATGAGCAGTTCTTC.

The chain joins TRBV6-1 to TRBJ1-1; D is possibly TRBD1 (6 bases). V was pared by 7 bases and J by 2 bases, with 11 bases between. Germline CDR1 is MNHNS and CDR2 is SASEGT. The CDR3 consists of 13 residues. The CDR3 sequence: CASTEGGNTEAFF. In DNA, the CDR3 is TGTGCCAGCACCGAAGGGGGAAACACTGAAGCTTTCTTT.

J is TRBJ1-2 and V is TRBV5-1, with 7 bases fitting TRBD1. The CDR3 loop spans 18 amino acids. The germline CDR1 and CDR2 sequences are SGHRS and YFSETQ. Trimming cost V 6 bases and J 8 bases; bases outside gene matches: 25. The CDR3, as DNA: TGCGCCAGCACCCGGGAGGGTAGAGGGGGCGCGCCCAGCGGAGGCTACACCTTC. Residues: CASTREGRGGAPSGGYTF.

The CDR3 reads CASSYQWTSGGYEQYF. CDR3 DNA: TGTGCCAGCAGTTACCAGTGGACTAGCGGGGGATACGAGCAGTACTTC. The chain recombines TRBV6-5 with TRBJ2-7, with 13 bases that match TRBD2. Germline CDR1 MNHEY, CDR2 SVGAGI. This CDR3 spans 16 amino acids. The V gene end was trimmed by 2 bases and the J gene end by 4 bases; junction bases not matched to a gene: 5.

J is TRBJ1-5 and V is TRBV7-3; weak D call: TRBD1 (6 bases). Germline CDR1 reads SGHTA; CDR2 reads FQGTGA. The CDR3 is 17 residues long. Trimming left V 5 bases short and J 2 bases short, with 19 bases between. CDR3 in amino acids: CASSQRGMLVGNQPQHF. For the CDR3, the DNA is TGTGCCAGCAGCCAAAGGGGGATGCTGGTCGGCAATCAGCCCCAGCATTTT.

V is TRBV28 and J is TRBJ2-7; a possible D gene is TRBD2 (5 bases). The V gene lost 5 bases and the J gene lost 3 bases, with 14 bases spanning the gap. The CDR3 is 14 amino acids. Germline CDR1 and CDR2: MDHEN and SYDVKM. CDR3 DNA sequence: TGTGCCAGCAGTCTTGGACTGGCAAACTACGAGCAGTACTTC. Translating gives CASSLGLANYEQYF.

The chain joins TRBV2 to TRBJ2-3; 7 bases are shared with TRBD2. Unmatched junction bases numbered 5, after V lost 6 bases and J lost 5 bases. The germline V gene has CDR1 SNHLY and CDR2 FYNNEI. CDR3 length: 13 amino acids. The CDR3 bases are TGTGCCAGCAGGGGGGAGGGCGGAGATACGCAGTATTTT. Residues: CASRGEGGDTQYF.

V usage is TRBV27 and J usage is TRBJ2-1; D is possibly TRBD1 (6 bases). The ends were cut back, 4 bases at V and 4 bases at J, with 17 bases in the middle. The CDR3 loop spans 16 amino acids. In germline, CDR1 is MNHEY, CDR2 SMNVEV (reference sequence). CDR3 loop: CASSWAQGLDYNEQFF. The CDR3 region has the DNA TGTGCCAGCAGTTGGGCACAGGGTCTCGATTACAATGAGCAGTTCTTC.